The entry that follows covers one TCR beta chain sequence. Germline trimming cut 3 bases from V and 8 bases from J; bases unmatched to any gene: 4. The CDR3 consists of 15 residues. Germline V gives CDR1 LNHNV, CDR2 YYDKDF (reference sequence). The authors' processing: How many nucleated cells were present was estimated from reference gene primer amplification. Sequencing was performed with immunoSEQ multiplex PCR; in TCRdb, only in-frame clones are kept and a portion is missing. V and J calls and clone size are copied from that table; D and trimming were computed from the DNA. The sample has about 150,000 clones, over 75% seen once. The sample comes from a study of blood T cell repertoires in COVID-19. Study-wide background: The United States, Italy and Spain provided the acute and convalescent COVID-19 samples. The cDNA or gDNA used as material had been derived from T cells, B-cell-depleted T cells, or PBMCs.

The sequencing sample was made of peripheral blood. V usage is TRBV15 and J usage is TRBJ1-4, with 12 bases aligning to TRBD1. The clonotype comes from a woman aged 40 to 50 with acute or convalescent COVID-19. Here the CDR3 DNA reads TGTGCCACCAGCAGGGGGGACAGGGGGCGAGAAAAACTGTTTTTT. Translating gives CATSRGDRGREKLFF.